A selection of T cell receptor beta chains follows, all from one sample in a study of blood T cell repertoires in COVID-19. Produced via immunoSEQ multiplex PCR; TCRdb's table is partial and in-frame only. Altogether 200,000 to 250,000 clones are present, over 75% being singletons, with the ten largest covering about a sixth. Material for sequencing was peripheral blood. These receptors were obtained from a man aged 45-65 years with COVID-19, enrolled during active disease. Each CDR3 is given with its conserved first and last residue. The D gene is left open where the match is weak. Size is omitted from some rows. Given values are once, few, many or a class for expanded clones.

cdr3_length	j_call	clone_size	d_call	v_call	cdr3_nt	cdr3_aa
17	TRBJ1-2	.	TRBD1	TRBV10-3	TGTGCCATCAGGGAGGACAGGGGGCTCGTTACTAACTATGGCTACACCTTC	CAIREDRGLVTNYGYTF
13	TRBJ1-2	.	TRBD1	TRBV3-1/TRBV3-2	TGTGCCAGCAGCCAGGACAGGGCCTATGGCTACACCTTC	CASSQDRAYGYTF
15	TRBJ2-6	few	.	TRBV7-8	TGTGCCAGCACTCCAGGGCGGTCTGGGGCCAACGTCCTGACTTTC	CASTPGRSGANVLTF
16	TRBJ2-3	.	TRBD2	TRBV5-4	TGTGCCAGCAGCTTGGTTTTAGCGGGGGGAACAGATACGCAGTATTTT	CASSLVLAGGTDTQYF
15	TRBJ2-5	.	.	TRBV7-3	TGTGCCAGCAGCTTAACGAATGCCGGTTGGGAGACCCAGTACTTC	CASSLTNAGWETQYF
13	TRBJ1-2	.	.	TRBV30	TGTGCCTGGAGTGGCAGGGTTAACTATGGCTACACCTTC	CAWSGRVNYGYTF
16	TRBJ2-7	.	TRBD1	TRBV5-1	TGCGCCAGCAGCTTGGGAGGGACAGGGGGCTCCTACGAGCAGTACTTC	CASSLGGTGGSYEQYF
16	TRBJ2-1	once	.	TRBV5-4	TGTGCCAGCAGCTCACAGGACAGAGCTTTCTACAATGAGCAGTTCTTC	CASSSQDRAFYNEQFF
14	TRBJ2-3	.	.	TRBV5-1	TGCGCCAGCAGCTACGGAGAAAGCACAGATACGCAGTATTTT	CASSYGESTDTQYF
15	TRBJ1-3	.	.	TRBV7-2	TGTGCCAGCACTCTTGCGATCCACTCTGGAAACACCATATATTTT	CASTLAIHSGNTIYF
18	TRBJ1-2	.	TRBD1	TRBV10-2	TGCGCCAGCAGTGGGGGGACAGGGGGCGTTAGGTCTTCCGATGGCTACACCTTC	CASSGGTGGVRSSDGYTF
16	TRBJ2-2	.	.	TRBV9	TGTGCCAGCAGCGTAACTCCCCGCGGAAGCACCGGGGAGCTGTTTTTT	CASSVTPRGSTGELFF
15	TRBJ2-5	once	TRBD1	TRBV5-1	TGCGCCAGCAGCAGGACAGGGGGCCCACAAGAGACCCAGTACTTC	CASSRTGGPQETQYF
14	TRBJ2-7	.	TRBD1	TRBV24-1	TGTGCCATCAGACCGGGACAGGGGGTTAACGAGCAGTACTTC	CAIRPGQGVNEQYF
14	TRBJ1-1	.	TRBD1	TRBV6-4	TGTGCCAGCAGTGACTCGGGGGACAGCCATGAAGCTTTCTTT	CASSDSGDSHEAFF